The following is a T cell receptor (beta chain) sequence with its context. These data are taken from a study of blood T cell repertoires in COVID-19. Germline V gene data show CDR1 as SGDLS and CDR2 as YYNGEE. CDR3 length: 15 residues. Trimming shortened V by 0 bases and J by 6 bases, and 13 bases separated the two germline ends. The repertoire was sequenced with immunoSEQ multiplex PCR; TCRdb's copy has only in-frame clones and lacks some. Here the sample spans over 35,000 clones, approximately 80% being singletons. Sequenced: peripheral blood. The TCR comes from a human donor in a cohort sampled during active COVID-19. The rearrangement links TRBV9 to TRBJ2-1; the D gene is possibly TRBD1 (5 bases). As DNA, the CDR3 is TGTGCCAGCAGCGTAGAGGTGACAGCACTCAATGAGCAGTTCTTC. Amino acids: CASSVEVTALNEQFF.